Each of the 5 T cell receptor beta chains below was sequenced from the same sample in a study of T cells in Graves' hyperthyroidism and ophthalmopathy. Amplified TCR beta CDR3 regions derived from RNA transcripts. With the HTBI primer set, the TCR CDR3 went through a first round of RT-PCR. TCRdb analysed the multiplex PCR reads with MiXCR anew, one entry per CDR3 protein. This table has hundreds of thousands of distinct CDR3 sequences, around 16% appearing once. Sequencing input: blood. Receptors were obtained from a woman under 40 with Graves' hyperthyroidism.

CDR3 sequence: CASSLGRNSYEQYF. For the CDR3, the DNA is TGTGCCAGCAGCCTCGGGCGAAACTCCTACGAGCAGTACTTC. The rearrangement uses TRBV10-3 and TRBJ2-7; D ambiguous. The V gene's germline CDR1 is ENHRY and CDR2 SYGVKD. This CDR3 has 14 residues. V was pared by 10 bases and J by 0 bases, with 16 bases between.

This clonotype was observed a few times. The rearrangement links TRBV7-3 to TRBJ2-5, with D uncertain. The CDR3 totals 13 residues. V was shortened by 4 bases and J by 3 bases, with 9 bases between the two germline ends. Germline assignment: CDR1 SGHTA and CDR2 FQGTGA. DNA of the CDR3: TGTGCCAGCAGCTCGCACCCAAAAGAGACCCAGTACTTC. This sequence encodes CASSSHPKETQYF.

The rearrangement uses TRBV6-1 and TRBJ2-2; TRBD2 matches 8 bases. CDR3 length: 14 amino acids. CDR1 is MNHNS, CDR2 SASEGT, per germline. V lost 7 bases, J lost 3 bases, and 4 bases stayed unmatched. The CDR3 bases are TGTGCCAGCATTGGGACTAGGGACACCGGGGAGCTGTTTTTT. Its translation: CASIGTRDTGELFF.

This clonotype has a count of ten or more. The chain combines TRBV28 with TRBJ1-5; D is uncertain. Looked up from germline, CDR1 is MDHEN and CDR2 is SYDVKM. The CDR3 has 12 amino acids. V was cut by 6 bases and J by 7 bases, with 10 bases left in between. The CDR3 DNA sequence: TGTGCCAGCAGCCGGGAAGTCCAGCCCCAGCATTTT. Its translation is CASSREVQPQHF. The variable domain in full, with the rest retrieved from reference TRBV28 and TRBJ1-5, is DVKVTQSSRYLVKRTGEKVFLECVQDMDHENMFWYRQDPGLGLRLIYFSYDVKMKEKGDIPEGYSVSREKKERFSLILESASTNQTSMYLCASSREVQPQHFGDGTRLSIL.

The sample holds many counts of this clonotype. This chain links TRBV2 with TRBJ1-1; D is unresolved. V was trimmed by 6 bases and J by 7 bases, leaving 21 bases between them. The CDR3 is 15 amino acids. Germline V gene sequence: CDR1 SNHLY, CDR2 FYNNEI. The CDR3 DNA reads as TGTGCCAGCAGAGAAACTCCGGGCCTCCTTATTGAAGCTTTCTTT. It codes for CASRETPGLLIEAFF.